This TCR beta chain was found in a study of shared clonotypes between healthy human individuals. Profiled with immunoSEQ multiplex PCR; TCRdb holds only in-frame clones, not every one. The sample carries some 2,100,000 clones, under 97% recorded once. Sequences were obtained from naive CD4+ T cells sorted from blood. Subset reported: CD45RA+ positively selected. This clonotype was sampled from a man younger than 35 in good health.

The CDR3 nucleotides are TGTGCCAGCAACGACAGGGGGCCTGAAGCTTTCTTT. Translation gives CASNDRGPEAFF. The V and J genes are TRBV7-2 and TRBJ1-1; TRBD1 aligns across 10 bases. This CDR3 spans 12 amino acids. V lost 7 bases, J lost 6 bases, and 2 bases stayed unmatched. Germline values: CDR1 SGHTA, CDR2 FQGNSA.